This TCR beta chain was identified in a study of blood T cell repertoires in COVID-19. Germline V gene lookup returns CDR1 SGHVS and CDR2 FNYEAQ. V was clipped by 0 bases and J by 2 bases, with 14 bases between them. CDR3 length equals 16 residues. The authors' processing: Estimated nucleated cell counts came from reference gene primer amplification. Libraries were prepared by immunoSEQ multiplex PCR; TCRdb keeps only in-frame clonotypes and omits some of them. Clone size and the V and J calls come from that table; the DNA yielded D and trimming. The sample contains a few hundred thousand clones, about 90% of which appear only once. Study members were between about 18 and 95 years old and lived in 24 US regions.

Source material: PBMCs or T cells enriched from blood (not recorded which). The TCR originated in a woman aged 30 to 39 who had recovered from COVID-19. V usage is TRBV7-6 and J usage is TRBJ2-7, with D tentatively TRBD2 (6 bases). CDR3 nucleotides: TGTGCCAGCAGCTTAGCGCGGAGCGGGCCTACCTACGAGCAGTACTTC. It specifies CASSLARSGPTYEQYF.